This is a list of T cell receptor beta chains from one sample in a study of T cell changes during pregnancy in multiple sclerosis. This table comes from immunoSEQ multiplex PCR, and its TCRdb copy is limited to in-frame clones, with some not included. The table lists fewer than 55,000 clones, 85% to 90% of them singletons. The sequencing here drew on peripheral blood, taken in the second trimester of pregnancy. These receptors originate from a female donor in good health, enrolled as a control in a pregnancy study. The CDR3 runs from the conserved cysteine through the conserved F or W. Each record gives: CDR3 length, J gene, D gene, clone size, V gene, CDR3 DNA, CDR3 protein. A D gene is named only where the DNA matches it firmly. Rows give clone size only sometimes, using once, few, many, or a class for an expanded clone.

>14|TRBJ2-1|.|.|TRBV29-1
TGCAGCGTTGCCCCGGGAGCTATGGGCAATGAGCAGTTCTTC
CSVAPGAMGNEQFF
>18|TRBJ2-3|TRBD2|.|TRBV10-3
TGTGCCATCAGTGAGTCGAGGGCTAGCGGGAGGGCTTCTGATACGCAGTATTTT
CAISESRASGRASDTQYF
>16|TRBJ2-7|TRBD2|.|TRBV6-5
TGTGCCAGCAGTTACTCGAGGGCGGGAGGTGTGTACGAGCAGTACTTC
CASSYSRAGGVYEQYF
>13|TRBJ2-2|.|.|TRBV6-1
TGTGCCAGCAGTGAAATGCGGGCCGGGGAGCTGTTTTTT
CASSEMRAGELFF
>18|TRBJ2-2|.|.|TRBV2
TGTGCCAGCAGTGAAGCTGTCTGGTCAACAGGGAAAATCGGGGAGCTGTTTTTT
CASSEAVWSTGKIGELFF
>14|TRBJ1-2|TRBD1|.|TRBV2
TGTGCCAGTGGAAAACGGACAGGGGGCTATGGCTACACCTTC
CASGKRTGGYGYTF
>12|TRBJ2-7|.|.|TRBV29-1
TGCAGCGTTGTCTATACTCCCTACGAGCAGTACTTC
CSVVYTPYEQYF
>15|TRBJ1-1|TRBD1|.|TRBV19
TGTGCCAGTAGACTATCGACAGGGATGAACACTGAAGCTTTCTTT
CASRLSTGMNTEAFF
>14|TRBJ1-5|TRBD1|.|TRBV7-9
TGTGCCAGCGAGGGGACAGGGCCTAATCAGCCCCAGCATTTT
CASEGTGPNQPQHF
>14|TRBJ2-3|TRBD1|.|TRBV6-1
TGTGCCAGCAACCCCGGACAGGACACAGATACGCAGTATTTT
CASNPGQDTDTQYF
>14|TRBJ2-5|TRBD2|.|TRBV11-2
TGTGCCAGCAGCTTCACTAGCGGCGAGTATACCCAGTACTTC
CASSFTSGEYTQYF
>15|TRBJ1-2|.|.|TRBV5-4
TGTGCCACTCGCCCCGAGGGACTTACCCACTATGGCTACACCTTC
CATRPEGLTHYGYTF
>16|TRBJ2-7|.|.|TRBV18
TGTGCCAGCTCACCTCTCGGTGGAGGGGACTCCTACGAGCAGTACTTC
CASSPLGGGDSYEQYF
>16|TRBJ2-1|TRBD2|once|TRBV5-1
TGCGCCAGCAGCTATACCATAGCGGGAGGAGGCAATGAGCAGTTCTTC
CASSYTIAGGGNEQFF
>17|TRBJ2-7|TRBD1|.|TRBV5-1
TGCGCCAGCAGCTCGGTTTTGGACAGGGCAAGGGGTTCCGAGCAGTACTTC
CASSSVLDRARGSEQYF
>13|TRBJ1-6|TRBD1|few|TRBV10-3
TGTGCCGCCAGGGGGACAGCAAATTCACCCCTCCACTTT
CAARGTANSPLHF
>16|TRBJ2-2|.|.|TRBV19
TGTGCCAGTAGTACAATCGTGGGGGACTTCACCGGGGAGCTGTTTTTT
CASSTIVGDFTGELFF
>13|TRBJ1-3|TRBD1|.|TRBV2
TGTGCCAGCAGTACAGGGGCTGGAAACACCATATATTTT
CASSTGAGNTIYF
>14|TRBJ2-7|.|.|TRBV27
TGTGCCAGCAGTCCTTCCCCGGGGACCTACGAGCAGTACTTC
CASSPSPGTYEQYF
>16|TRBJ2-7|TRBD2|.|TRBV14
TGTGCCAGCAGCCCCGGACTAGCGGGGATTCTGTACGAGCAGTACTTC
CASSPGLAGILYEQYF
>16|TRBJ2-5|TRBD2|.|TRBV7-2
TGTGCCAGCAGCCCCTATTTGGGACTAGCGGGAGAGACCCAGTACTTC
CASSPYLGLAGETQYF
>13|TRBJ1-2|TRBD1|.|TRBV27
TGTGCCAGCAGTTACCCAGGGGGCAACGGCTACACCTTC
CASSYPGGNGYTF
>14|TRBJ1-1|TRBD1|.|TRBV6-5
TGTGCCACCGGACAGGGGGAAGTGAACACTGAAGCTTTCTTT
CATGQGEVNTEAFF
>12|TRBJ2-7|TRBD1|.|TRBV2
TGTGCCAGCATACAGGGGGCTGGGGAGCAGTACTTC
CASIQGAGEQYF
>14|TRBJ1-4|.|.|TRBV29-1
TGCAGCGTTGCGGCAGGGACAACTAATGAAAAACTGTTTTTT
CSVAAGTTNEKLFF
>16|TRBJ1-2|.|.|TRBV13
TGTGCCAGCAGCTTAGGCCTAGCGGGGGCGTTCTATGGCTACACCTTC
CASSLGLAGAFYGYTF
>19|TRBJ2-2|TRBD2|.|TRBV5-4
TGTGCCAGCAGCTTACCGGGACTAGCGGGATTGAAGGACACCGGGGAGCTGTTTTTT
CASSLPGLAGLKDTGELFF
>17|TRBJ1-2|.|.|TRBV4-3
TGCGCCAGCAGCCAAGATGGCGGAGGGGTAACCGGCTATGGCTACACCTTC
CASSQDGGGVTGYGYTF
>16|TRBJ2-5|.|once|TRBV5-1
TGCGCCAGCAGCCCAAACCCGACTGGGAGCCAAGAGACCCAGTACTTC
CASSPNPTGSQETQYF
>13|TRBJ2-3|.|.|TRBV19
TGTGCCAGTAGTATAATCGGAGTGGATACGCAGTATTTT
CASSIIGVDTQYF
>17|TRBJ2-2|TRBD2|.|TRBV27
TGTGCCAGCAGTCAAGGGCTAGCGGGGGGGATTTCCGGGGAGCTGTTTTTT
CASSQGLAGGISGELFF
>18|TRBJ2-2|TRBD2|.|TRBV27
TGTGCCAGCAGTGACGGACTAGCGGAACTCCCCGCGACCGGGGAGCTGTTTTTT
CASSDGLAELPATGELFF
>15|TRBJ2-7|TRBD2|once|TRBV27
TGTGCCAGCAGGAACCGCGGGGGGGGATTCGACGAGCAGTACTTC
CASRNRGGGFDEQYF
>12|TRBJ1-2|.|.|TRBV19
TGTGCCAGTAGTACCCTGAACTATGGCTACACCTTC
CASSTLNYGYTF
>14|TRBJ1-1|.|.|TRBV6-1
TGTGCCAGCAGATTAGTGGGGGGGTTCGATGAAGCTTTCTTT
CASRLVGGFDEAFF
>16|TRBJ1-1|TRBD1|.|TRBV5-4
TGTGCCAGCAGCCGCGGACAGGGGATTATGAACACTGAAGCTTTCTTT
CASSRGQGIMNTEAFF
>16|TRBJ1-5|.|once|TRBV10-3
TGTGCCATCAGTGATGGGCAGGGTAAGATCAATCAGCCCCAGCATTTT
CAISDGQGKINQPQHF
>16|TRBJ2-3|TRBD2|.|TRBV27
TGTGCCAGCAGTTCGGGACTAGCGGGAGTGGAAGATACGCAGTATTTT
CASSSGLAGVEDTQYF
>16|TRBJ1-1|TRBD1|.|TRBV18
TGTGCCAGCTCACCAGTTACCGGGACAGGTAACACTGAAGCTTTCTTT
CASSPVTGTGNTEAFF
>18|TRBJ1-1|.|.|TRBV21-1
.
CASSKRGRVGQGNTEAFF
>18|TRBJ1-2|TRBD1|.|TRBV7-2
TGTGCCAGCAGCCCTCGGGGACAGGGGGTTTCCCTTAACTATGGCTACACCTTC
CASSPRGQGVSLNYGYTF